The 32 T cell receptor beta chains below were found in one sample sequenced in a study of blood T cell repertoires in COVID-19. Data came from immunoSEQ multiplex PCR; TCRdb stores just in-frame clones and leaves some out. The table has about 200,000 clones, more than 80% seen once. The sequenced material came from peripheral blood. These receptors were taken from a man under 40 who had recovered from COVID-19.

The J gene is TRBJ2-1, the V gene TRBV9; tentatively, D is TRBD2 (6 bases). The CDR3 is 15 residues long. V gave up 0 bases and J gave up 3 bases, with 10 bases separating them. Germline lookup yields CDR1 SGDLS and CDR2 YYNGEE. The CDR3 coding sequence is TGTGCCAGCAGCGTAGATGGAGGGAACTACAATGAGCAGTTCTTC. It encodes CASSVDGGNYNEQFF. The variable domain in full, with the rest retrieved from reference TRBV9 and TRBJ2-1, is DSGVTQTPKHLITATGQRVTLRCSPRSGDLSVYWYQQSLDQGLQFLIQYYNGEERAKGNILERFSAQQFPDLHSELNLSSLELGDSALYFCASSVDGGNYNEQFFGPGTRLTVL.

The V and J genes are TRBV9 and TRBJ2-1, with D perhaps matching TRBD2 (5 bases). Trimming removed 7 bases from V and 0 bases from J, with 8 bases in between. The CDR3 extends over 13 amino acids. The germline V gene encodes CDR1 SGDLS and CDR2 YYNGEE. The CDR3 sequence is CASGGGSYNEQFF. The CDR3 DNA follows: TGTGCCAGCGGAGGAGGCTCCTACAATGAGCAGTTCTTC.

CDR3 DNA: TGTGCCAGCAGCCAAGATACGGCCAGGGCTGGAAACACCATATATTTT. Translated: CASSQDTARAGNTIYF. The chain combines TRBV14 with TRBJ1-3, with D perhaps TRBD1 (5 bases). The CDR3 is made up of 16 amino acids. The germline V gene has CDR1 SGHDN and CDR2 FVKESK. Trimming took 0 bases from V and 2 from J, leaving 11 bases between them.

V and J are TRBV15 and TRBJ1-1; tentative D call: TRBD1 (5 bases). The V and J ends lost 11 bases and 4 bases respectively, with 17 bases between them. The CDR3 has 13 residues. Germline lookup yields CDR1 LNHNV and CDR2 YYDKDF (reference sequence). The CDR3 is CAVHQGSATEAFF. The CDR3 DNA reads as TGTGCCGTACATCAGGGTAGTGCCACTGAAGCTTTCTTT. Combining the CDR3 with reference TRBV15 and TRBJ1-1 gives the whole variable domain DAMVIQNPRYQVTQFGKPVTLSCSQTLNHNVMYWYQQKSSQAPKLLFHYYDKDFNNEADTPDNFQSRRPNTSFCFLDIRSPGLGDTAMYLCAVHQGSATEAFFGQGTRLTVV.

The rearrangement uses TRBV7-8 and TRBJ2-3, with a tentative D call TRBD1 (5 bases). The CDR3 is 13 amino acids. CDR1 is SGHVS and CDR2 is FQNEAQ in the germline V gene. Trimming removed 0 bases from V and 6 bases from J, with 7 bases in between. The CDR3 reads CASSLAGADTQYF. CDR3 sequence (DNA): TGTGCCAGCAGCTTAGCAGGGGCTGATACGCAGTATTTT.

The chain employs TRBV3-1 (or the pseudogene TRBV3-2) and TRBJ2-1; tentative D call: TRBD1 (5 bases). This CDR3 spans 12 amino acids. CDR1 and CDR2 (germline): LGHDT, YNNKEL (reference sequence). V gave up 2 bases and J gave up 9 bases, with 8 bases separating them. The CDR3 reads CASSQTQAEQFF. Here the CDR3 DNA reads TGTGCCAGCAGCCAAACACAGGCTGAGCAGTTCTTC.

The J gene is TRBJ1-2, the V gene TRBV13; D perhaps matches TRBD1 (5 bases). The CDR3 covers 13 residues. Trimming stripped 4 bases from V and 6 bases from J, with 12 bases between. Germline V gene sequence: CDR1 PRHDT, CDR2 FYEKMQ (reference sequence). The chain's CDR3 is CASSSPGYDGYTF. CDR3 sequence (DNA): TGTGCCAGCAGCTCCCCAGGGTACGATGGCTACACCTTC.

This clone was detected once. V gene TRBV29-1 combines with J gene TRBJ2-3; 12 nucleotides align to TRBD2. The V gene end was trimmed by 4 bases and the J gene end by 3 bases; junction bases not matched to a gene: 5. The CDR3 is 15 amino acids. The germline gives CDR1 SQVTM, CDR2 ANQGSEA. CDR3 DNA sequence: TGCAGCGTTGGTAGACTAGCGGGGGTAACAGATACGCAGTATTTT. Residues: CSVGRLAGVTDTQYF.

The chain links TRBV3-1 (or the pseudogene TRBV3-2) to TRBJ2-3; TRBD1 might be the D (6 bases). The CDR3 consists of 16 residues. V dropped 0 bases and J dropped 1 base, with 11 bases sitting between them. The germline V gene has CDR1 LGHDT and CDR2 YNNKEL (reference sequence). CDR3 loop: CASSQDAAGGTDTQYF. The CDR3, as DNA: TGTGCCAGCAGCCAAGATGCGGCAGGGGGCACAGATACGCAGTATTTT.

The chain is built from TRBV5-4 and TRBJ2-6; 11 bases map to TRBD1. Trimming took 4 bases from V and 12 from J; bases not matched to a gene: 9. This CDR3 comprises 15 residues. CDR1 is SGHNT, CDR2 YYREEE, per germline (reference sequence). CDR3 sequence (DNA): TGTGCCAGCAGCGAAGGGACAGGGGGTTTGAGCGTCCTGACTTTC. It yields the protein CASSEGTGGLSVLTF.

This clone was seen at least ten times. The J gene is TRBJ1-5, the V gene TRBV18; 10 nucleotides agree with TRBD1. Germline V CDR1 and CDR2: KGHSH, LQKENI. The CDR3 is 15 amino acids. J lost 5 bases, V lost 3 bases, and 4 bases had no gene match. CDR3 DNA sequence: TGTGCCAGCTCACCTCAAGGACAGGGGGATCAGCCCCAGCATTTT. Protein product: CASSPQGQGDQPQHF.

The chain links TRBV5-1 to TRBJ2-7, with TRBD1 identical over 7 bases. This CDR3 is built from 13 residues. V was pared by 3 bases and J by 3 bases, with 3 bases of the junction left unmatched. Looked up from germline, CDR1 is SGHRS and CDR2 is YFSETQ. The CDR3 reads CASSSTGIYEQYF. CDR3 DNA: TGCGCCAGCAGCTCGACAGGGATCTACGAGCAGTACTTC.

The V call is TRBV4-2, the J call TRBJ2-7, with 7 bases fitting TRBD2. The J segment lost 7 bases and the V segment lost 4 bases, leaving 13 bases of the junction unmatched. Germline assignment: CDR1 LGHNA and CDR2 YNFKEQ. The CDR3 totals 15 residues. The CDR3 here is CASSRTLGGGTEQYF. CDR3 nucleotides: TGTGCCAGCAGCCGGACGTTGGGGGGGGGTACGGAGCAGTACTTC.

The chain is built from TRBV11-2 and TRBJ2-1; 9 positions match TRBD2. This CDR3 spans 12 amino acids. With 1 base clipped from V and 14 bases from J, the junction kept 3 bases outside the gene matches. Germline-derived CDR1 and CDR2 are SGHAT and FQNNGV. Written as DNA, the CDR3 is TGTGCCAGCAGCTTAGGCGGGGGGGCCAAGTTCTTC. Its translation is CASSLGGGAKFF.

The chain links TRBV14 to TRBJ1-4, with no clear D. There are 14 residues in the CDR3. Germline V gene sequence: CDR1 SGHDN, CDR2 FVKESK. V was trimmed by 1 base and J by 5 bases, leaving 8 bases between them. The CDR3 sequence is CASSQVRVNEKLFF. CDR3 DNA: TGTGCCAGCAGCCAAGTCCGGGTAAATGAAAAACTGTTTTTT.

CDR3 DNA: TGTGCCAGCAGTTTCTTAGCGGGGGGGCCGAAGGATGAGCAGTTCTTC. This sequence encodes CASSFLAGGPKDEQFF. The V call is TRBV6-6, the J call TRBJ2-1; 11 bases match TRBD2. Unmatched junction bases numbered 10, after V lost 4 bases and J lost 8 bases. Germline V gene data show CDR1 as MNHNY and CDR2 as SVGAGI (reference sequence). The CDR3 runs to 16 residues.

This clone has a single count. The chain is built from TRBV7-8 and TRBJ2-2; 7 bases fit TRBD1. CDR1 is SGHVS, CDR2 FQNEAQ, per germline. CDR3 length equals 16 residues. V lost 5 bases, J lost 6 bases, and 12 bases stayed unmatched. DNA of the CDR3: TGTGCCAGCAGCCTAGAGGGGGCTTCCGGGCCCGGGGAGCTGTTTTTT. It translates to CASSLEGASGPGELFF.

This clone showed up just once. This chain joins TRBV5-4 and TRBJ1-3; weak D call: TRBD1 (6 bases). Germline assignment: CDR1 SGHNT and CDR2 YYREEE (reference sequence). Trimming pared 4 bases from V and 2 bases from J, leaving 13 bases between. This CDR3 has 15 residues. This CDR3 reads CASSETGQPGNTIYF. DNA of the CDR3: TGTGCCAGCAGCGAGACTGGACAGCCTGGAAACACCATATATTTT.

This chain connects TRBV7-9 to TRBJ2-6, with TRBD1 identical over 7 bases. This CDR3 has 18 amino acids. The germline V gene encodes CDR1 SEHNR and CDR2 FQNEAQ (reference sequence). V shed 5 bases and J 0 bases; nucleotides not matched to a gene: 10. CDR3 nucleotide sequence: TGTGCCAGCAGCCAAAGGGGACAGCCGGGCTCTGGGGCCAACGTCCTGACTTTC. Protein: CASSQRGQPGSGANVLTF.

This chain links TRBV19 with TRBJ1-1, with 9 bases fitting TRBD1. CDR1 and CDR2 (germline): LNHDA, SQIVND (reference sequence). V lost 7 bases and J lost 3; bases outside the gene matches: 15. The CDR3 length is 17 residues. CDR3 loop: CASNTGSGTGLDTEAFF. The CDR3, as DNA: TGTGCCAGTAATACTGGTTCCGGGACAGGGCTAGACACTGAAGCTTTCTTT.

V gene TRBV15 combines with J gene TRBJ1-5; no clear D. Trimming shortened V by 3 bases and J by 1 base, and 16 bases separated the two germline ends. The CDR3 is 17 amino acids. The germline gives CDR1 LNHNV, CDR2 YYDKDF (reference sequence). The CDR3 loop is CATSRNLGRGSNQPQHF. DNA for the CDR3: TGTGCCACCAGCAGGAACCTAGGGAGAGGGAGCAATCAGCCCCAGCATTTT. Full variable domain (missing parts from reference TRBV15 and TRBJ1-5): DAMVIQNPRYQVTQFGKPVTLSCSQTLNHNVMYWYQQKSSQAPKLLFHYYDKDFNNEADTPDNFQSRRPNTSFCFLDIRSPGLGDTAMYLCATSRNLGRGSNQPQHFGDGTRLSIL.

This chain links TRBV6-1 with TRBJ2-1; TRBD1 agrees at 9 bases. This CDR3 spans 19 amino acids. Germline V gene lookup returns CDR1 MNHNS and CDR2 SASEGT. V was pared by 4 bases and J by 5 bases, with 18 bases of the junction left unmatched. CDR3 DNA sequence: TGTGCCAGCAGTGCAGTACAGGGGGCTAAGAGGGTAACGCACAATGAGCAGTTCTTC. Translation gives CASSAVQGAKRVTHNEQFF.

The rearrangement links TRBV6-5 to TRBJ1-1; tentatively, D is TRBD1 (6 bases). V was clipped by 3 bases and J by 4 bases, with 9 bases between them. There are 13 residues in the CDR3. CDR1 and CDR2 from the germline V gene are MNHEY and SVGAGI. CDR3 bases: TGTGCCAGCAGTTATCTCAGGGGCACTGAAGCTTTCTTT. As protein: CASSYLRGTEAFF.

The chain links TRBV12-3 or TRBV12-4 to TRBJ2-1; 7 nucleotides line up with TRBD2. This CDR3 spans 11 amino acids. V was clipped by 6 bases and J by 7 bases; unmatched bases: 0. The DNA of the CDR3 is TGTGCCAGCAGGGGGGGGAATGAGCAGTTCTTC. Its protein is CASRGGNEQFF.

The V gene is TRBV5-1, the J gene TRBJ1-1, with D tentatively TRBD1 (6 bases). The ends were cut back, 4 bases at V and 1 base at J, with 11 bases in the middle. This CDR3 has 14 amino acids. The germline gives CDR1 SGHRS, CDR2 YFSETQ. The CDR3 protein is CASSPDRPNTEAFF. Written as DNA, the CDR3 is TGCGCCAGCAGCCCAGACAGGCCGAACACTGAAGCTTTCTTT. Based on the CDR3 plus reference TRBV5-1 and TRBJ1-1, the full variable domain is KAGVTQTPRYLIKTRGQQVTLSCSPISGHRSVSWYQQTPGQGLQFLFEYFSETQRNKGNFPGRFSGRQFSNSRSEMNVSTLELGDSALYLCASSPDRPNTEAFFGQGTRLTVV.

This rearrangement joins TRBV5-1 to TRBJ2-3; 9 nucleotides align to TRBD1. CDR1 and CDR2 (germline): SGHRS, YFSETQ. This CDR3 region has 16 residues. After removal of 2 bases from V and 1 base from J, the junction contained 5 bases not matched to a gene. CDR3 in amino acids: CASSFLWDRGTDTQYF. CDR3 nucleotides: TGCGCCAGCAGCTTCCTCTGGGACAGGGGCACAGATACGCAGTATTTT.

The chain joins TRBV19 to TRBJ2-7; possibly TRBD2 for D (5 bases). This CDR3 is built from 15 residues. Deletions cut 7 bases from V and 2 bases from J, with 18 bases between. Germline CDR1 LNHDA, CDR2 SQIVND (reference sequence). CDR3 DNA: TGTGCCAGTACCCTGAGGGCGGGTGCAGCCTACGAGCAGTACTTC. Amino acids: CASTLRAGAAYEQYF.

V usage is TRBV12-3 or TRBV12-4 and J usage is TRBJ2-5; D gene unclear. The CDR3 spans 12 residues. Trimming removed 4 bases at V and 5 bases at J, with 8 bases between. The CDR3 DNA is TGTGCCAGCAGTTACGTCGGGGAGACCCAGTACTTC. The encoded protein is CASSYVGETQYF.

The chain links TRBV27 to TRBJ2-2; perhaps TRBD2 as D (5 bases). The CDR3 has 15 residues. V dropped 8 bases and J dropped 3 bases, with 16 bases sitting between them. Germline V gene sequence: CDR1 MNHEY, CDR2 SMNVEV (reference sequence). The chain's CDR3 is CASCPRVSDTGELFF. The DNA of the CDR3 is TGTGCCAGCTGCCCGCGGGTATCGGACACCGGGGAGCTGTTTTTT.

This clone was seen only once. This chain joins TRBV4-2 and TRBJ1-3, with D possibly being TRBD1 (6 bases). The V gene's germline CDR1 is LGHNA and CDR2 YNFKEQ. The germline V and J ends were trimmed by 4 bases and 4 bases, with 17 bases remaining between them. The length of the CDR3 is 16 residues. CDR3 nucleotides: TGTGCCAGCAGCCCAACACAGGGAATCCGGGGAAACACCATATATTTT. Protein: CASSPTQGIRGNTIYF.

The gene calls are TRBV5-8 and TRBJ1-5; D might be TRBD1 (5 bases). The CDR3 loop spans 15 amino acids. The germline V gene encodes CDR1 SGHTS and CDR2 YDEGEE. The V and J ends lost 1 base and 5 bases respectively, with 13 bases between them. The CDR3 DNA reads as TGTGCCAGCAGCTTGTATTCAGGGATTGATCAGCCCCAGCATTTT. It encodes CASSLYSGIDQPQHF.

The V and J genes are TRBV30 and TRBJ2-5; maybe TRBD1 (5 bases). From germline, CDR1 is GTSNPN and CDR2 SVGIG (reference sequence). Trimming shortened V by 1 base and J by 5 bases, and 5 bases separated the two germline ends. The CDR3 is 11 amino acids. The CDR3 loop is CAWSDRETQYF. The CDR3 region has the DNA TGTGCCTGGAGTGACAGGGAGACCCAGTACTTC.